The rows below give T cell receptor beta chains drawn from one sample of a study of blood T cell repertoires in COVID-19. This table comes from immunoSEQ multiplex PCR, and its TCRdb copy is limited to in-frame clones, with some not included. Of about 62,000 clones in the sample, approximately 86% were seen once. Input material: peripheral blood. The receptors come from a man between 65 and 85 years old with acute or convalescent COVID-19. The CDR3 runs from the conserved cysteine through the conserved F or W. D genes are given only for firm matches. Clone size appears in some rows only: once, few, many, or a class for an expanded clone.

clone size: NA
J gene: TRBJ1-5
V gene: TRBV27
D gene: NA
CDR3 DNA: TGTGCCAGCACCTTGACAGGAGATATCAATCAGCCCCAGCATTTT
CDR3 protein: CASTLTGDINQPQHF

clone size: NA
J gene: TRBJ2-2
V gene: TRBV4-1
D gene: TRBD2
CDR3 DNA: TGCGCCAGCAGCCAGTTTGGGACTAGCGGAAACACCGGGGAGCTGTTTTTT
CDR3 protein: CASSQFGTSGNTGELFF

clone size: NA
J gene: TRBJ2-7
V gene: TRBV7-6
D gene: NA
CDR3 DNA: TGTGCCAGCAGCCCTGGTGGCAGGGGGGATTACGAGCAGTACTTC
CDR3 protein: CASSPGGRGDYEQYF

clone size: NA
J gene: TRBJ2-5
V gene: TRBV6-5
D gene: TRBD2
CDR3 DNA: TGTGCCAGCATGGGAAGCGGGGTGTTATGGGAGACCCAGTACTTC
CDR3 protein: CASMGSGVLWETQYF

clone size: NA
J gene: TRBJ1-2
V gene: TRBV18
D gene: NA
CDR3 DNA: TGTGCCAGCTCACCACCGGGCCAGGGTAGCTATGGCTACACCTTC
CDR3 protein: CASSPPGQGSYGYTF

clone size: NA
J gene: TRBJ2-7
V gene: TRBV6-5
D gene: TRBD1
CDR3 DNA: TGTGCCAGCAGTTACACGGGACAGGGAGGTTACGAGCAGTACTTC
CDR3 protein: CASSYTGQGGYEQYF

clone size: NA
J gene: TRBJ1-1
V gene: TRBV29-1
D gene: NA
CDR3 DNA: TGCAGCGTCGGGCGGAGGGGAGACACTGAAGCTTTCTTT
CDR3 protein: CSVGRRGDTEAFF

clone size: NA
J gene: TRBJ2-2
V gene: TRBV5-1
D gene: TRBD2
CDR3 DNA: TGCGCCAGCAGCCCGGTATCGGGACTAGCCGGGGAGCTGTTTTTT
CDR3 protein: CASSPVSGLAGELFF

clone size: NA
J gene: TRBJ1-3
V gene: TRBV27
D gene: TRBD1
CDR3 DNA: TGTGCCAGCAGTGTCAGGGGGCCTAGGGGAAACACCATATATTTT
CDR3 protein: CASSVRGPRGNTIYF

clone size: NA
J gene: TRBJ2-1
V gene: TRBV5-6
D gene: TRBD2
CDR3 DNA: TGTGCCAGCAGCTTGGGACTAGCGGGGACGTACTCCTACAATGAGCAGTTCTTC
CDR3 protein: CASSLGLAGTYSYNEQFF

clone size: NA
J gene: TRBJ2-1
V gene: TRBV11-2
D gene: TRBD2
CDR3 DNA: TGTGCCAGCAGCCTAGAACCCGACCTAGCGGGAGTTGGTAATGAGCAGTTCTTC
CDR3 protein: CASSLEPDLAGVGNEQFF

clone size: NA
J gene: TRBJ2-5
V gene: TRBV7-9
D gene: TRBD2
CDR3 DNA: TGTGCCAGCAGCTTAGGACTAGCGGGAGAGACCCAGTACTTC
CDR3 protein: CASSLGLAGETQYF

clone size: NA
J gene: TRBJ1-2
V gene: TRBV19
D gene: NA
CDR3 DNA: TGTGCCAGTAGTATTACTCAGGGGTTCTATGGCTACACCTTC
CDR3 protein: CASSITQGFYGYTF

clone size: NA
J gene: TRBJ2-1
V gene: TRBV5-1
D gene: NA
CDR3 DNA: TGCGCCACGAAGCCAGGGCTGCGGGGCTACAATGAGCAGTTCTTC
CDR3 protein: CATKPGLRGYNEQFF

clone size: NA
J gene: TRBJ1-1
V gene: TRBV5-1
D gene: NA
CDR3 DNA: TGCGCCAGCAGCGTACAGGGTTTGGACACTGAAGCTTTCTTT
CDR3 protein: CASSVQGLDTEAFF

clone size: NA
J gene: TRBJ2-2
V gene: TRBV19
D gene: TRBD2
CDR3 DNA: TGTGCCAGTAGATTAGCGGGAGTTGACACCGGGGAGCTGTTTTTT
CDR3 protein: CASRLAGVDTGELFF

clone size: NA
J gene: TRBJ2-3
V gene: TRBV7-2
D gene: TRBD2
CDR3 DNA: TGTGCCAGCAGCCCCGGGAGCGGGAGGGCCCGAGATACGCAGTATTTT
CDR3 protein: CASSPGSGRARDTQYF

clone size: NA
J gene: TRBJ2-7
V gene: TRBV5-1
D gene: NA
CDR3 DNA: TGCGCCAGCACTGGTGGGCAGGGGGGCTACGAGCAGTACTTC
CDR3 protein: CASTGGQGGYEQYF

clone size: NA
J gene: TRBJ1-5
V gene: TRBV19
D gene: NA
CDR3 DNA: TGTGCCAGTAGTATAGCAGTGACAGGCCAAGGGGTTCTATTGAAGCCCCAGCATTTT
CDR3 protein: CASSIAVTGQGVLLKPQHF

clone size: once
J gene: TRBJ2-1
V gene: TRBV3-1/TRBV3-2
D gene: NA
CDR3 DNA: TGTGCCAGCAGCCAAACCCGGGGCTACAATGAGCAGTTCTTC
CDR3 protein: CASSQTRGYNEQFF

clone size: NA
J gene: TRBJ2-1
V gene: TRBV12-3/TRBV12-4
D gene: NA
CDR3 DNA: TGTGCCAGCAGCAGGGGTGGGGATGAGCAGTTCTTC
CDR3 protein: CASSRGGDEQFF

clone size: NA
J gene: TRBJ2-7
V gene: TRBV5-1
D gene: NA
CDR3 DNA: TGCGCCAGCAGCTTGACAGCTGGTGGTGGCTACGAGCAGTACTTC
CDR3 protein: CASSLTAGGGYEQYF

clone size: NA
J gene: TRBJ1-6
V gene: TRBV5-4
D gene: TRBD1
CDR3 DNA: TGTGCCAGCAGCCCCGGGACAGGGAGGAGCTCCTATAATTCACCCCTCCACTTT
CDR3 protein: CASSPGTGRSSYNSPLHF

clone size: NA
J gene: TRBJ1-2
V gene: TRBV5-4
D gene: NA
CDR3 DNA: TGTGCCAGCCGACCGGGTGGGTTGGATCATGGCTACACCTTC
CDR3 protein: CASRPGGLDHGYTF

clone size: once
J gene: TRBJ1-2
V gene: TRBV14
D gene: NA
CDR3 DNA: TGTGCCAGCAGTCACAGGGAATACGGCTACACCTTC
CDR3 protein: CASSHREYGYTF

clone size: NA
J gene: TRBJ2-1
V gene: TRBV7-2
D gene: TRBD2
CDR3 DNA: TGTGCCAGCAGCGAGCGGGAGGCAAACAATGAGCAGTTCTTC
CDR3 protein: CASSEREANNEQFF

clone size: once
J gene: TRBJ2-5
V gene: TRBV7-3
D gene: TRBD2
CDR3 DNA: TGTGCCAGCAGCTTACAAGCGGGAGGGCCAGAGACCCAGTACTTC
CDR3 protein: CASSLQAGGPETQYF

clone size: NA
J gene: TRBJ2-2
V gene: TRBV29-1
D gene: NA
CDR3 DNA: TGCAGCGTACAGGGGAACACCGGGGAGCTGTTTTTT
CDR3 protein: CSVQGNTGELFF

clone size: once
J gene: TRBJ2-1
V gene: TRBV9
D gene: TRBD1
CDR3 DNA: TGTGCCAGCAGCGCGGACAGGGGGAGAGATGAGCAGTTCTTC
CDR3 protein: CASSADRGRDEQFF

clone size: NA
J gene: TRBJ2-2
V gene: TRBV6-6
D gene: NA
CDR3 DNA: TGTGCCAGCAGTTACTCAAACCCTGAGGCCGGGGAGCTGTTTTTT
CDR3 protein: CASSYSNPEAGELFF

clone size: NA
J gene: TRBJ1-1
V gene: TRBV4-1
D gene: NA
CDR3 DNA: TGCGCCAGCAGCCAAGTCTTTAAGTCGGTTCACACTGAAGCTTTCTTT
CDR3 protein: CASSQVFKSVHTEAFF

clone size: NA
J gene: TRBJ2-5
V gene: TRBV10-1
D gene: NA
CDR3 DNA: TGCGCCAGCAGTGATAACTATCAAGAGACCCAGTACTTC
CDR3 protein: CASSDNYQETQYF

clone size: NA
J gene: TRBJ2-2
V gene: TRBV24-1
D gene: NA
CDR3 DNA: TGTGCCACCAGGTGGATTCCGGGGGACACCGGGGAGCTGTTTTTT
CDR3 protein: CATRWIPGDTGELFF

clone size: NA
J gene: TRBJ1-5
V gene: TRBV7-8
D gene: NA
CDR3 DNA: TGTGCCAGCAGCTTACTCCTAAATCAGCCCCAGCATTTT
CDR3 protein: CASSLLLNQPQHF

clone size: once
J gene: TRBJ2-1
V gene: TRBV14
D gene: TRBD2
CDR3 DNA: TGTGCCAGCAGCGGAAGACTAGCGGGGGAATCCTACAATGAGCAGTTCTTC
CDR3 protein: CASSGRLAGESYNEQFF

clone size: NA
J gene: TRBJ1-1
V gene: TRBV27
D gene: NA
CDR3 DNA: TGTGCCAGCAGTTCATTCAGGGTGAGCACTGAAGCTTTCTTT
CDR3 protein: CASSSFRVSTEAFF

clone size: NA
J gene: TRBJ2-2
V gene: TRBV19
D gene: NA
CDR3 DNA: TGTGCCAGTAGTATAGTATTGAACACCGGGGAGCTGTTTTTT
CDR3 protein: CASSIVLNTGELFF

clone size: NA
J gene: TRBJ1-1
V gene: TRBV3-1/TRBV3-2
D gene: TRBD1
CDR3 DNA: TGTGCCAGCAGCCTTTTCGGACAGGGGAACACTGAAGCTTTCTTT
CDR3 protein: CASSLFGQGNTEAFF

clone size: NA
J gene: TRBJ1-3
V gene: TRBV7-2
D gene: NA
CDR3 DNA: TGTGCCAGCAGCTTAGCGCACAGGGAAGTCCGAAACACCATATATTTT
CDR3 protein: CASSLAHREVRNTIYF

clone size: NA
J gene: TRBJ2-1
V gene: TRBV3-1/TRBV3-2
D gene: NA
CDR3 DNA: TGTGCCAGCAGCCCGGTTCTTGGGGCTGAGCAGTTCTTC
CDR3 protein: CASSPVLGAEQFF

clone size: NA
J gene: TRBJ2-1
V gene: TRBV5-1
D gene: NA
CDR3 DNA: TGCGCCAGCAGCTCCGACTGGAGCTCCTACAATGAGCAGTTCTTC
CDR3 protein: CASSSDWSSYNEQFF

clone size: NA
J gene: TRBJ1-2
V gene: TRBV29-1
D gene: NA
CDR3 DNA: TGCAGCGCAGGGGTGGTGAGTGGCTACACCTTC
CDR3 protein: CSAGVVSGYTF

clone size: NA
J gene: TRBJ1-2
V gene: TRBV7-9
D gene: NA
CDR3 DNA: TGTGCCAGCAGCTTTGGGGCCGACTCCGGCTACACCTTC
CDR3 protein: CASSFGADSGYTF

clone size: NA
J gene: TRBJ2-7
V gene: TRBV21-1
D gene: NA
CDR3 DNA: TGTGCCAGCAGCAAAGACGGAGCGGGAGGGCCCAGCGAGCAGTACTTC
CDR3 protein: CASSKDGAGGPSEQYF

clone size: few
J gene: TRBJ1-3
V gene: TRBV7-2
D gene: NA
CDR3 DNA: TGTGCCAGCAGCTTGGTCCTCTATTCTGGAAACACCATATATTTT
CDR3 protein: CASSLVLYSGNTIYF

clone size: NA
J gene: TRBJ2-3
V gene: TRBV7-2
D gene: NA
CDR3 DNA: TGTGCCAGCAGCGTTCCGGGGACAGATACGCAGTATTTT
CDR3 protein: CASSVPGTDTQYF

clone size: NA
J gene: TRBJ1-4
V gene: TRBV5-1
D gene: NA
CDR3 DNA: TGCGCCAGCAGCTCTTCCGGGAGGGGAGGGGAAAAACTGTTTTTT
CDR3 protein: CASSSSGRGGEKLFF

clone size: NA
J gene: TRBJ2-2
V gene: TRBV27
D gene: NA
CDR3 DNA: TGTGCCAGCAGCCTGGGACTCTACACCGGGGAGCTGTTTTTT
CDR3 protein: CASSLGLYTGELFF

clone size: NA
J gene: TRBJ1-6
V gene: TRBV27
D gene: NA
CDR3 DNA: TGTGCCAGCGGACGGGAATCTAATTCACCCCTCCACTTT
CDR3 protein: CASGRESNSPLHF

clone size: NA
J gene: TRBJ2-2
V gene: TRBV6-5
D gene: NA
CDR3 DNA: TGTGCCAGCAGTTCCTTGACAACTTCGAACACCGGGGAGCTGTTTTTT
CDR3 protein: CASSSLTTSNTGELFF

clone size: NA
J gene: TRBJ1-4
V gene: TRBV5-1
D gene: NA
CDR3 DNA: TGCGCCAGCAGCTTGGGGCGGGGTCGGAATGAAAAACTGTTTTTT
CDR3 protein: CASSLGRGRNEKLFF

clone size: NA
J gene: TRBJ2-3
V gene: TRBV28
D gene: NA
CDR3 DNA: TGTGCCAGCAGTTTATTACTAGATACGCAGTATTTT
CDR3 protein: CASSLLLDTQYF

clone size: NA
J gene: TRBJ1-6
V gene: TRBV28
D gene: TRBD1
CDR3 DNA: TGTGCCAGCAGATCTGGACAGGGTGTATATTCACCCCTCCACTTT
CDR3 protein: CASRSGQGVYSPLHF

clone size: NA
J gene: TRBJ1-5
V gene: TRBV5-1
D gene: NA
CDR3 DNA: TGCGCCAGCAGCGACGGGGGGGATAGCAATCAGCCCCAGCATTTT
CDR3 protein: CASSDGGDSNQPQHF

clone size: NA
J gene: TRBJ2-1
V gene: TRBV5-1
D gene: TRBD1
CDR3 DNA: TGCGCCAGCAGCTTAGGTGGACAGGGGGAGTACAATGAGCAGTTCTTC
CDR3 protein: CASSLGGQGEYNEQFF

clone size: NA
J gene: TRBJ1-4
V gene: TRBV28
D gene: NA
CDR3 DNA: TGTGCCAGCAGTTTATCTTTGTCGGGGGTAGAAAAACTGTTTTTT
CDR3 protein: CASSLSLSGVEKLFF

clone size: NA
J gene: TRBJ2-1
V gene: TRBV3-1/TRBV3-2
D gene: TRBD2
CDR3 DNA: TGTGCCAGCAGCGGCGGGAGCTCCTACAATGAGCAGTTCTTC
CDR3 protein: CASSGGSSYNEQFF